This T cell receptor beta chain was recovered during a study of T cells after yellow fever vaccination (dated by TCRdb to between 2018 and 2020). Turning to the overall study: The SMART-Seq v4 Ultra Low Input RNA kit was used to prepare libraries from fractions with low cell numbers. Two healthy male donors, one aged 18 to 30 and one aged 30 to 40 years, made up the cohort. To track T-cell clones before and after primary and booster YFV17D yellow fever vaccination, bulk TCR alpha and beta repertoires were sequenced longitudinally. Blood was drawn at multiple timepoints before and after primary and secondary immunization, with bulk PBMC replicates and cell subsets isolated.

The germline V gene specifies MNHNS as CDR1 and SASEGT as CDR2. The CDR3, cysteine through phenylalanine, is 14 amino acids long. Only the CDR3 part of the read is kept: 42 bases, read in frame from the first base. The junction shows trimming of 5 bases on V and 6 bases on J, plus 14 bases between the germline ends. TCR cDNA was synthesized by 5'RACE template switching, which introduced a universal primer site and unique molecular identifiers. Priming of cDNA synthesis was performed from both the TCR alpha and TCR beta constant segments. Two PCR steps were used to amplify libraries, with sample barcodes and sequencing adapters being added in the second step. Sequencing of libraries was done on Illumina HiSeq 2500 (2x100 bp) or NovaSeq (2x150 bp). Concerning the study's data processing: Reads were demultiplexed and collapsed into UMI consensus sequences with MIGEC, and V(D)J alignment was performed with MiXCR. Clonotypes responding to the vaccine were identified with edgeR on replicate PBMC samples, with the criteria of FDR below 0.01 and a log2 fold change above 5 up to day 15. Each bulk clonotype received a CD4 or CD8 identity based on whether the sequenced CD4 or CD8 repertoire contained that clonotype at higher abundance. TCRdb reprocessing: public reads trimmed at Q25 with fastp, clones called with MiXCR, in-frame beta chains kept. Duplicate CDR3 protein sequences are folded into a single record with the most common DNA and genes. These V and J calls originate from TCRdb's pipeline instead of the authors' own analysis. The sample yields 310,000 or so distinct CDR3 sequences; around 7% were counted once. 15% to 20% of the sample is taken by the ten largest.

Overall study outcomes, separate from this receptor: The secondary T-cell response was weaker than the primary response but faster, peaking on day 5 instead of day 15. A small share of clonotypes was detected in both CD4 and CD8 compartments, with the overlap likely arising from convergent recombination. After the booster, most of the clones that had expanded following primary vaccination were detected again (almost 98% of CD4 and roughly 88% of CD8), which suggests that memory was broadly maintained. Because the study included only a couple of donors, the extent to which the findings can be generalized is limited. Computational filtering was needed because FACS-sorted repertoires could contain abundant contaminating clonotypes from the bulk population.

According to the study, the label for this sample's treatment or condition signals: live attenuated yellow fever vaccine strain. At every blood-draw timepoint, two biological replicates of bulk PBMCs were collected. A standard Ficoll-Paque protocol was used to isolate PBMCs from peripheral blood. RNA was extracted with TriZol from bulk PBMCs, CD4 and CD8 fractions, and dextramer-positive and dextramer-negative fractions. This clonotype came up many times. Which antigen it targets is not known. Base qualities are missing; no much larger clone stands one base away. Specimen: PBMCs, collected about 41 days after the first yellow fever vaccination. This receptor was taken from a man younger than 35 who received the YFV17D yellow fever vaccine. The rearrangement combines TRBV6-1 with TRBJ2-1; TRBD2 is possibly the D segment (6 matching bases). The CDR3 reads CASSPRRGANEQFF. The DNA sequence follows: TGTGCCAGCAGTCCTCGGCGGGGAGCCAATGAGCAGTTCTTC.